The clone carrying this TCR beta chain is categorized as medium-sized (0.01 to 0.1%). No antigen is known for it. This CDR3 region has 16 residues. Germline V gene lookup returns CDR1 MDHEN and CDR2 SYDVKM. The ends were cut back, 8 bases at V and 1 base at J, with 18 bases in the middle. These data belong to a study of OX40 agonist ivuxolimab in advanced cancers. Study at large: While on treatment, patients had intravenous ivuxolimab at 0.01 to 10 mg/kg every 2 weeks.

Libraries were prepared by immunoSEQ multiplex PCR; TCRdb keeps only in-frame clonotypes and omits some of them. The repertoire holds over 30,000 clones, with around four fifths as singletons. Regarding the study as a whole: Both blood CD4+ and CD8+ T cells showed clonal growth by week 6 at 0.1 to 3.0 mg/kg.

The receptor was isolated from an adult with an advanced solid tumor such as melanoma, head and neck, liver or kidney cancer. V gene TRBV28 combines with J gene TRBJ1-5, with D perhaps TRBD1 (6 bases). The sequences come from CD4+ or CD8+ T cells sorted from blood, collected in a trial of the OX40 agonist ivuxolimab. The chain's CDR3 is CASDPGRGDSNQPQHF. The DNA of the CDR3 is TGTGCCAGCGACCCCGGCAGGGGAGACAGCAATCAGCCCCAGCATTTT.